These T cell receptor beta chains were read from a single sample in a study of blood T cell repertoires in COVID-19. Produced via immunoSEQ multiplex PCR; TCRdb's table is partial and in-frame only. The table shows 110,000 to 150,000 clones, with about 87% occurring only once. Sequencing input: peripheral blood. Receptors originate from a woman aged 40 to 49 with acute or convalescent COVID-19. Both conserved end residues are part of each CDR3. The D gene is left open where the match is weak.

CDR3,DNA,V,J,D
CASSLEIRGRIKKLFF,TGTGCCAGCAGCTTGGAGATCAGGGGTCGAATAAAAAAACTGTTTTTT,TRBV7-9,TRBJ1-4,-
CASSVGFNQPQHF,TGTGCCAGCAGTGTCGGGTTCAATCAGCCCCAGCATTTT,TRBV12-3/TRBV12-4,TRBJ1-5,-
CTRPQGERIF,TGCACCCGCCCTCAGGGGGAAAGGATCTTT,TRBV29-1,TRBJ1-1,TRBD1
CASSYRTGARNEKLFF,TGCGCCAGCAGCTACCGAACAGGGGCCAGGAATGAAAAACTGTTTTTT,TRBV5-1,TRBJ1-4,TRBD1
CAWRRQAANSPLHF,TGTGCCTGGAGACGACAGGCGGCAAATTCACCCCTCCACTTT,TRBV30,TRBJ1-6,-
CASSVTYTREQFF,TGTGCCAGCAGTGTGACTTACACAAGGGAGCAGTTCTTC,TRBV12-3/TRBV12-4,TRBJ2-1,-
CASSSQAGPETQYF,TGTGCCAGCAGCTCCCAAGCGGGTCCAGAGACCCAGTACTTC,TRBV7-7,TRBJ2-5,-
CASGGREKLFF,TGTGCCTCGGGGGGAAGGGAAAAACTGTTTTTT,TRBV19,TRBJ1-4,-
CAIAPSGNYNEQFF,TGTGCCATCGCGCCTAGCGGAAATTACAATGAGCAGTTCTTC,TRBV10-3,TRBJ2-1,TRBD2
CASSHRASGRNEQYF,TGTGCCAGCAGCCATAGGGCTAGCGGGAGAAACGAGCAGTACTTC,TRBV3-1/TRBV3-2,TRBJ2-7,TRBD2
CASSIMGTNTGELFF,TGTGCCAGTAGTATTATGGGGACTAACACCGGGGAGCTGTTTTTT,TRBV19,TRBJ2-2,-